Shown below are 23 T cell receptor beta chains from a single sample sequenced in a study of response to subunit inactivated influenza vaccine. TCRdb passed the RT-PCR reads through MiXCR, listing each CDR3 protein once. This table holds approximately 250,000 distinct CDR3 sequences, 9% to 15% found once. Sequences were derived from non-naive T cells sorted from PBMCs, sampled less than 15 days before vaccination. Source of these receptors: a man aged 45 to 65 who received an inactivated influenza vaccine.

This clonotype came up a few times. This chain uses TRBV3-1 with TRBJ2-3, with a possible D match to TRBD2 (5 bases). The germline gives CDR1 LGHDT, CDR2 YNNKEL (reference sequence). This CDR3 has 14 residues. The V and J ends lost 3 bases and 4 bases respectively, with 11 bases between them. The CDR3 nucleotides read TGTGCCAGCAGCCAGGTGAGGGCAGCAGATACGCAGTATTTT. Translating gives CASSQVRAADTQYF.

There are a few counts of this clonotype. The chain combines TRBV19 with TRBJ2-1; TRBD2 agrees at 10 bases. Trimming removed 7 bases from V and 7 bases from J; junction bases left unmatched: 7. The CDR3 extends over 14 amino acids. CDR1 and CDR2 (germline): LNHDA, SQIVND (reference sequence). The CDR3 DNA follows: TGTGCCAGTACCTCGGGACTAGCGATGAATGAGCAGTTCTTC. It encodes CASTSGLAMNEQFF. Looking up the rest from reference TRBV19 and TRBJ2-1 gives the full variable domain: DGGITQSPKYLFRKEGQNVTLSCEQNLNHDAMYWYRQDPGQGLRLIYYSQIVNDFQKGDIAEGYSVSREKKESFPLTVTSAQKNPTAFYLCASTSGLAMNEQFFGPGTRLTVL.

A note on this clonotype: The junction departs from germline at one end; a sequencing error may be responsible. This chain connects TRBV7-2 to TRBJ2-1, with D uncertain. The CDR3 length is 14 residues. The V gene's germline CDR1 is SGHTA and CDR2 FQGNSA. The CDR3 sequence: CVSSRTTTYNEQFF. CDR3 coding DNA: TGTGTCAGCAGCCGAACGACGACCTACAATGAGCAGTTCTTC.

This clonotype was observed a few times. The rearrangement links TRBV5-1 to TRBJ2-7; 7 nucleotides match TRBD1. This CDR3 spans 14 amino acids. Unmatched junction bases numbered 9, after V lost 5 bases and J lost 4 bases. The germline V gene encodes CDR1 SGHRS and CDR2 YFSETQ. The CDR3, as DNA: TGCGCCAGCAGACCGGGACAGCCTCTTTACGAGCAGTACTTC. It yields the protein CASRPGQPLYEQYF.

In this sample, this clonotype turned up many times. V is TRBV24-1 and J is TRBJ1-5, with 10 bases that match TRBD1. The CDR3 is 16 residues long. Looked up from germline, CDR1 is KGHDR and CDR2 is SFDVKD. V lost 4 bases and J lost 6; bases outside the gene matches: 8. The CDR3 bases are TGTGCCACCAGTGACCCAAGGGACAGGGGCGGTCAGCCCCAGCATTTT. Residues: CATSDPRDRGGQPQHF.

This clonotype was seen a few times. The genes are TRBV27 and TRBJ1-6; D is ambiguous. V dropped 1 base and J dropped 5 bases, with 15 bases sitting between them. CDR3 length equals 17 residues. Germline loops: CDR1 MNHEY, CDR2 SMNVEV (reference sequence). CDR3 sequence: CASSLFWPTGNNSPLHF. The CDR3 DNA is TGTGCCAGCAGTTTATTTTGGCCGACGGGAAATAATTCACCCCTCCACTTT.

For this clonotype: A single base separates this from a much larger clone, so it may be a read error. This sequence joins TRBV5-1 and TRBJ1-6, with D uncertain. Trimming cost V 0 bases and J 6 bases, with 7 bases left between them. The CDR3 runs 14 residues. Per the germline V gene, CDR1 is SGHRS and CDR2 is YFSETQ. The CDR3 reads CASSLAQTNSPLHF. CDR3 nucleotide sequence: TGCGCCAGCAGCTTGGCACAGACTAATTCACCCCTCCACTTT.

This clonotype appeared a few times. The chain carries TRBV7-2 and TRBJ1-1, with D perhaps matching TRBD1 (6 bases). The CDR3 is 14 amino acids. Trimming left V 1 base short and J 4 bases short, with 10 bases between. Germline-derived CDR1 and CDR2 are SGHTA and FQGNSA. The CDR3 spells CASSLEGGVTEAFF. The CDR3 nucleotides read TGTGCCAGCAGCTTAGAAGGGGGGGTCACTGAAGCTTTCTTT. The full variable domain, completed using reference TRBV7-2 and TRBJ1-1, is GAGVSQSPSNKVTEKGKDVELRCDPISGHTALYWYRQSLGQGLEFLIYFQGNSAPDKSGLPSDRFSAERTGGSVSTLTIQRTQQEDSAVYLCASSLEGGVTEAFFGQGTRLTVV.

CDR3 DNA sequence: TGTGCCAGCTCTTATCAACAGGGATACGAGCAGTACTTC. Protein sequence: CASSYQQGYEQYF. The chain links TRBV18 to TRBJ2-7, with D possibly matching TRBD1 (6 bases). Germline CDR1 KGHSH, CDR2 LQKENI. With 6 bases removed from V and 4 bases from J, the gap between germline ends came to 13 bases. The CDR3 spans 13 residues.

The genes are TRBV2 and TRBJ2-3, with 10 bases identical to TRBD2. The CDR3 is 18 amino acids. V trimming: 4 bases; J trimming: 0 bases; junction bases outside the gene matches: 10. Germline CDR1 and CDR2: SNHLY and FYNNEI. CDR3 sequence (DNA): TGTGCCAGCAGTGCTCTAGCGGGAGCGGGGAGGAGCACAGATACGCAGTATTTT. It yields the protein CASSALAGAGRSTDTQYF.

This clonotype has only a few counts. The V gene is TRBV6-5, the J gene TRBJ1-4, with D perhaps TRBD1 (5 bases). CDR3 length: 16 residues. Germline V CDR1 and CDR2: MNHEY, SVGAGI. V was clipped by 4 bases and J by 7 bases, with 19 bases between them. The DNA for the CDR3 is TGTGCCAGCAGTTTCATCCGGGACCCAGAAGGTGAAAAACTGTTTTTT. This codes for CASSFIRDPEGEKLFF.

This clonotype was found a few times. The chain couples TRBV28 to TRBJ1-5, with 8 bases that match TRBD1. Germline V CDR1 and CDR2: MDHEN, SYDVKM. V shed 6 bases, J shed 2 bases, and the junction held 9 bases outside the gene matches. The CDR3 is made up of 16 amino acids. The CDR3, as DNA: TGTGCCAGCAGGGAAAACGACAGGGGAGGCAATCAGCCCCAGCATTTT. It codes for CASRENDRGGNQPQHF.

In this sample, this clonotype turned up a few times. The CDR3 DNA reads as TGTGCCAGCAGTTTTTCAGACTACGAGCAGTACTTC. As protein: CASSFSDYEQYF. The chain employs TRBV6-2 or TRBV6-3 and TRBJ2-7, with no clear D. V dropped 4 bases and J dropped 3 bases, with 7 bases sitting between them. The germline V gene encodes CDR1 MNHEY and CDR2 SVGEGT. CDR3 length: 12 residues.

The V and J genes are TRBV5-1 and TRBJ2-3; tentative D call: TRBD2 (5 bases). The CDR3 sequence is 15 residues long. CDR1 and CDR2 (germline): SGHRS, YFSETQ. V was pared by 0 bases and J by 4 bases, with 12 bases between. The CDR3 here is CASSLGRGLADTQYF. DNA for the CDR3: TGCGCCAGCAGCTTGGGCCGGGGTTTGGCAGATACGCAGTATTTT.

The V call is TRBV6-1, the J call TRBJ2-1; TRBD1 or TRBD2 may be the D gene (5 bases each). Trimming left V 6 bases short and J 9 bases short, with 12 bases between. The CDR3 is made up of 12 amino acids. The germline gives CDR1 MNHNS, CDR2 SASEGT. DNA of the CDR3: TGTGCCAGCAGACGCCCTGGGGGTGAGCAGTTCTTC. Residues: CASRRPGGEQFF.

In nucleotides, the CDR3 is TGTGCCAGCAGCTTAAGGGTTAGGGTAGCCTCTGGAAACACCATATATTTT. Protein: CASSLRVRVASGNTIYF. V is TRBV7-2 and J is TRBJ1-3; unclear D gene. Per the germline V gene, CDR1 is SGHTA and CDR2 is FQGNSA. The CDR3 is 17 amino acids. V was trimmed by 2 bases and J by 0 bases, leaving 14 bases between them. The variable domain in full, completed from reference TRBV7-2 and TRBJ1-3, reads GAGVSQSPSNKVTEKGKDVELRCDPISGHTALYWYRQSLGQGLEFLIYFQGNSAPDKSGLPSDRFSAERTGGSVSTLTIQRTQQEDSAVYLCASSLRVRVASGNTIYFGEGSWLTVV.

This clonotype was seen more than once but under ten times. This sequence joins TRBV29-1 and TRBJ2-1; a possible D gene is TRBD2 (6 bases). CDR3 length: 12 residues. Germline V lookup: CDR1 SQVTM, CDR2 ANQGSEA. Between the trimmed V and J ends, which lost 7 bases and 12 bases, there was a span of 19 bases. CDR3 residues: CSAGTRDEGQFF. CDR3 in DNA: TGCAGCGCTGGGACTCGGGACGAAGGGCAGTTCTTC.

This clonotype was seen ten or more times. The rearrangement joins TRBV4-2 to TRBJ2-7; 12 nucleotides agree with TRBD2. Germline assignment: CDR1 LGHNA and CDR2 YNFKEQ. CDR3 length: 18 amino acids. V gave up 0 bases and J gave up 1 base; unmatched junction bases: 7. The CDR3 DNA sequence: TGTGCCAGCAGCCAAGAGAGGCTAGCGGGAGGGCGGTCCTACGAGCAGTACTTC. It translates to CASSQERLAGGRSYEQYF.

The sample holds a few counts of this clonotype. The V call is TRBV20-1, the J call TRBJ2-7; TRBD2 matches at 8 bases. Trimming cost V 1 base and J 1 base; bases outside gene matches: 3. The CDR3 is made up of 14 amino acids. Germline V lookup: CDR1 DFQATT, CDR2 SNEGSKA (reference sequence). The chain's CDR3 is CSARGIAGSYEQYF. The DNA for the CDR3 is TGCAGTGCTAGAGGGATAGCGGGATCCTACGAGCAGTACTTC.

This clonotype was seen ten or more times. The CDR3 DNA follows: TGTGCCAGCAGTTCTTATATAGGGGAGCAGTACTTC. Protein sequence: CASSSYIGEQYF. The chain combines TRBV12-3 or TRBV12-4 with TRBJ2-7; D remains ambiguous. The V and J ends lost 4 bases and 7 bases respectively, with 11 bases between them. This CDR3 is 12 amino acids long.

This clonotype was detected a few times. DNA of the CDR3: TGTGCCACAAAAAACAGGGTAAACTCCTACGAGCAGTACTTC. It specifies CATKNRVNSYEQYF. The chain links TRBV6-1 to TRBJ2-7; weak D call: TRBD1 (6 bases). Germline CDR1 and CDR2: MNHNS and SASEGT. Between the trimmed V and J ends, which lost 10 bases and 0 bases, there was a span of 16 bases. The CDR3 contains 14 residues.

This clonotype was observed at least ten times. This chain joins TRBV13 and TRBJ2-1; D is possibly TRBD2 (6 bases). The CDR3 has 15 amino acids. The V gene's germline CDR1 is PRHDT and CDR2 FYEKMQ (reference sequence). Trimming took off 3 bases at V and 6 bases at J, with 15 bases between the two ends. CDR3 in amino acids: CASSFSLGRSNEQFF. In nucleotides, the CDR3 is TGTGCCAGCAGCTTTAGTCTCGGGAGATCCAATGAGCAGTTCTTC.

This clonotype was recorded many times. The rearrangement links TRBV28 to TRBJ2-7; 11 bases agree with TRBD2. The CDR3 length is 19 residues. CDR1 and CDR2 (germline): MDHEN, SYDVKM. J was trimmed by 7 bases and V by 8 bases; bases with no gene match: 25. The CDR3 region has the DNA TGTGCCAGCCTTCCGGGACTAGCGGATCCTTCTCTTAGGGGGGGGGAGCAGTACTTC. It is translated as CASLPGLADPSLRGGEQYF.